This passage covers 19 T cell receptor beta chains from one sample sequenced in a study of blood T cell repertoires in COVID-19. Produced via immunoSEQ multiplex PCR; TCRdb's table is partial and in-frame only. This table has about 64,000 clones, approximately 78% appearing once. Sequences were obtained from peripheral blood. The receptors derive from a man older than 75 with acute or convalescent COVID-19.

This clone occurred a few times. This chain uses TRBV6-5 with TRBJ2-3, with TRBD2 identical over 14 bases. Germline V gives CDR1 MNHEY, CDR2 SVGAGI. V was pared by 4 bases and J by 5 bases, with 2 bases of the junction left unmatched. The CDR3 has 15 residues. CDR3 in DNA: TGTGCCAGCAGTTTAGGGACTAGCGGGGGAGATACGCAGTATTTT. Its protein is CASSLGTSGGDTQYF.

The chain employs TRBV6-5 and TRBJ1-6; D gene ambiguous. The CDR3 extends over 15 amino acids. CDR1 is MNHEY and CDR2 is SVGAGI in the germline V gene. V shed 4 bases and J shed 7 bases, with 14 bases lying between them. CDR3 amino acids: CASSFQPGFNSPLHF. The CDR3 DNA reads as TGTGCCAGCAGTTTCCAACCGGGATTCAATTCACCCCTCCACTTT.

The chain joins TRBV7-3 to TRBJ2-1; 9 positions agree with TRBD2. CDR1 and CDR2 (germline): SGHTA, FQGTGA. The CDR3 runs to 14 residues. The V and J ends lost 6 bases and 9 bases, in that order; junction bases with no gene match: 9. The CDR3 sequence is CASSTLSGSSEQFF. DNA for the CDR3: TGTGCCAGCAGTACCCTTAGCGGGAGCAGTGAGCAGTTCTTC.

The gene calls are TRBV5-1 and TRBJ2-3, with a tentative D call TRBD2 (6 bases). This CDR3 has 14 residues. Germline CDR1 SGHRS, CDR2 YFSETQ. The V and J ends lost 4 bases and 0 bases respectively, with 9 bases between them. The CDR3 sequence: CASSIGTSTDTQYF. The CDR3 bases are TGCGCCAGCAGCATAGGGACTAGCACAGATACGCAGTATTTT.

The chain employs TRBV24-1 and TRBJ2-2; possibly TRBD1 for D (5 bases). Germline V gene lookup returns CDR1 KGHDR and CDR2 SFDVKD. V lost 5 bases and J lost 6, with 18 bases in between. This CDR3 comprises 16 residues. CDR3 residues: CATSARTSGASGELFF. The CDR3 bases are TGTGCCACCAGTGCCCGTACGTCTGGGGCATCCGGGGAGCTGTTTTTT.

V usage is TRBV29-1 and J usage is TRBJ2-5, with D maybe TRBD2 (6 bases). CDR1 SQVTM and CDR2 ANQGSEA come from the germline V gene. The CDR3 extends over 14 amino acids. With 3 bases removed from V and 5 bases from J, the gap between germline ends came to 16 bases. CDR3 sequence reads: CSVDRGSGVETQYF. The CDR3 coding sequence is TGCAGCGTTGACCGGGGTTCGGGGGTGGAGACCCAGTACTTC.

The chain carries TRBV7-8 and TRBJ2-1; 10 nucleotides agree with TRBD2. CDR1 and CDR2 from the germline V gene are SGHVS and FQNEAQ. V shed 0 bases, J shed 9 bases, and the junction held 5 bases outside the gene matches. The CDR3 is made up of 15 amino acids. The CDR3 region has the DNA TGTGCCAGCAGCTTAGCCGGGACTAGCGTCATTGAGCAGTTCTTC. This encodes CASSLAGTSVIEQFF.

Regarding this clone: An end of the junction does not agree with germline; a read error may underlie this. The V gene is TRBV7-9, the J gene TRBJ2-6; TRBD1 is a possible D gene (6 bases). Per germline, CDR1 SEHNR and CDR2 FQNEAQ (reference sequence). The CDR3 contains 17 residues. The CDR3 DNA is TGTGCCAGCAGCCTAGCCCTGGGGGCTGCGGGGGCCAACGTCCTGACTTTC. Translating it yields CASSLALGAAGANVLTF.

This clone was seen only once. The rearrangement joins TRBV9 to TRBJ2-7, with no clear D. Germline CDR1 reads SGDLS; CDR2 reads YYNGEE. This CDR3 is built from 13 residues. Trimming shortened V by 1 base and J by 5 bases, and 10 bases separated the two germline ends. CDR3 sequence reads: CASSVSSRDEQYF. Here the CDR3 DNA reads TGTGCCAGCAGCGTATCCTCCCGGGACGAGCAGTACTTC.

The V and J genes are TRBV6-6 and TRBJ1-1, with 8 bases identical to TRBD1. The V segment lost 9 bases and the J segment 2 bases; nucleotides outside the gene matches: 8. Germline V gene sequence: CDR1 MNHNY, CDR2 SVGAGI (reference sequence). This CDR3 is built from 14 residues. The CDR3 sequence: CASVLTGANTEAFF. The CDR3 bases are TGTGCCAGTGTACTGACAGGGGCAAACACTGAAGCTTTCTTT.

The chain recombines TRBV6-1 with TRBJ1-5; 7 bases line up with TRBD1. The CDR3 sequence is 15 residues long. Germline V gene data show CDR1 as MNHNS and CDR2 as SASEGT. V lost 4 bases and J lost 2; bases outside the gene matches: 5. The CDR3 reads CASSVGQIRNQPQHF. The CDR3 coding sequence is TGTGCCAGCAGTGTGGGACAGATACGCAATCAGCCCCAGCATTTT.

This clone was counted between two and nine times. The chain's CDR3 is CASSVLLNEQFF. CDR3 in DNA: TGTGCCAGCAGTGTACTTTTAAATGAGCAGTTCTTC. The chain uses TRBV28 and TRBJ2-1; no reliable D call. This CDR3 has 12 residues. CDR1 is MDHEN, CDR2 SYDVKM, per germline. With 5 bases removed from V and 7 bases from J, the gap between germline ends came to 9 bases.

The rearrangement uses TRBV3-1 (or the pseudogene TRBV3-2) and TRBJ2-2; D might be TRBD2 (6 bases). Germline loops: CDR1 LGHDT, CDR2 YNNKEL (reference sequence). Trimming removed 4 bases at V and 2 bases at J, with 17 bases between. The CDR3 loop spans 17 amino acids. DNA for the CDR3: TGTGCCAGCAGCCCCAGGAGGGGAGAGATAAACACCGGGGAGCTGTTTTTT. It encodes CASSPRRGEINTGELFF.

V gene TRBV6-5 combines with J gene TRBJ1-5; the D gene is possibly TRBD1 (6 bases). Germline CDR1 MNHEY, CDR2 SVGAGI. V was shortened by 6 bases and J by 4 bases, with 16 bases between the two germline ends. The CDR3 has 15 amino acids. The DNA of the CDR3 is TGTGCCAGCAGCGGATCTGGACAGATTAATCAGCCCCAGCATTTT. This encodes CASSGSGQINQPQHF.

This chain uses TRBV10-3 with TRBJ1-2, with 9 positions matching TRBD1. Germline CDR1 ENHRY, CDR2 SYGVKD. The CDR3 runs 15 residues. V trimming: 0 bases; J trimming: 8 bases; junction bases outside the gene matches: 7. CDR3 in DNA: TGTGCCATCAGTGAGTCGGAAACAGGGGGCGAGGGCTACACCTTC. Protein sequence: CAISESETGGEGYTF.

This clone has just a few counts. The chain carries TRBV2 and TRBJ1-1, with 8 positions matching TRBD1. Losses at the gene ends were 0 bases for V and 1 base for J; bases not matched to a gene: 1. This CDR3 comprises 15 residues. CDR1 is SNHLY and CDR2 is FYNNEI in the germline V gene. The CDR3 is CASSEAGTGNTEAFF. As DNA, the CDR3 is TGTGCCAGCAGTGAAGCAGGGACAGGGAACACTGAAGCTTTCTTT.

The chain joins TRBV6-5 to TRBJ1-5, with D perhaps TRBD1 (6 bases). The CDR3 consists of 14 residues. Per germline, CDR1 MNHEY and CDR2 SVGAGI. V lost 10 bases, J lost 3 bases, and 16 bases lay in between. CDR3: CATQGGTSNQPQHF. DNA of the CDR3: TGTGCCACCCAAGGGGGTACATCCAATCAGCCCCAGCATTTT.

The chain joins TRBV5-1 to TRBJ2-7; D might be TRBD1 (5 bases). Trimming took off 0 bases at V and 0 bases at J, with 10 bases between the two ends. CDR1 and CDR2 from the germline V gene are SGHRS and YFSETQ. The CDR3 loop spans 15 amino acids. The CDR3: CASSLVQGLSYEQYF. The DNA for the CDR3 is TGCGCCAGCAGCTTGGTTCAGGGCCTCTCCTACGAGCAGTACTTC.

The chain carries TRBV2 and TRBJ1-1; D is ambiguous. Germline CDR1 SNHLY, CDR2 FYNNEI. Trimming cost V 7 bases and J 0 bases, with 9 bases left between them. The CDR3 totals 13 residues. The CDR3 region is CASNIRLNTEAFF. In nucleotides, the CDR3 is TGTGCCAGCAACATACGATTGAACACTGAAGCTTTCTTT.